The sequence of this T cell receptor (beta chain) was determined in a study of T cells after yellow fever vaccination. It was through 5'RACE template switching that TCR cDNA was made, with a universal primer site and UMIs added. Each CDR3 protein gets one entry after TCRdb re-called the 5' RACE reads with MiXCR. The table lists fewer than 400,000 distinct CDR3 sequences, around 11% of them singletons. The TCR was taken from a young man who received the YFV17D yellow fever vaccine. Sequencing used CD4+ T cells sorted from PBMCs, obtained 45 days after the yellow fever booster vaccination.

The DNA for the CDR3 is TGTGCCAGCAGTTCCAGGGCCCCTGGAAACACCATATATTTT. Translation: CASSSRAPGNTIYF. The chain joins TRBV6-6 to TRBJ1-3, with D perhaps matching TRBD1 (5 bases). V lost 4 bases and J lost 2, with 9 bases in between. The CDR3 length is 14 residues. Germline values: CDR1 MNHNY, CDR2 SVGAGI (reference sequence).